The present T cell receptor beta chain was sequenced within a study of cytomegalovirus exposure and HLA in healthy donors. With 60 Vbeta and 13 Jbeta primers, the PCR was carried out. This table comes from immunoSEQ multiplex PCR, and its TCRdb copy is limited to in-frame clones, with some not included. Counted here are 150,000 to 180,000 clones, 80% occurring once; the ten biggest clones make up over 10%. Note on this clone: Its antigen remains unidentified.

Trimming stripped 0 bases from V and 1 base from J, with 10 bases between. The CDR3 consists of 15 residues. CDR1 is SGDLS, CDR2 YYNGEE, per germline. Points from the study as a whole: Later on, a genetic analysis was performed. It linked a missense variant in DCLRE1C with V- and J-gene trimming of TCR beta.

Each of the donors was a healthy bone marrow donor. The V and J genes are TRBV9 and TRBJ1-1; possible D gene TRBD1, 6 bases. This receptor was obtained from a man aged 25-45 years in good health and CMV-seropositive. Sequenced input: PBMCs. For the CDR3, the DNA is TGTGCCAGCAGCGTAGCTGTCAGGGGGAACACTGAAGCTTTCTTT. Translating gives CASSVAVRGNTEAFF.